This passage covers 19 T cell receptor beta chains from one sample sequenced in a study of blood T cell repertoires in COVID-19. TCRdb's copy holds only in-frame clones and misses some; the assay was immunoSEQ multiplex PCR. The sample carries fewer than 250,000 clones, 85% to 90% recorded once. Sample: PBMCs or T cells enriched from blood (not recorded which). All receptors derive from a man aged 50-59 years who had been exposed to COVID-19.

The V gene is TRBV18, the J gene TRBJ1-3, with 8 positions matching TRBD1. V shed 3 bases, J shed 2 bases, and the junction held 6 bases outside the gene matches. CDR1 is KGHSH and CDR2 is LQKENI in the germline V gene. The CDR3 covers 16 residues. DNA of the CDR3: TGTGCCAGCTCACCCGGTGGCAGGGGGCCTGGAAACACCATATATTTT. This gives the protein CASSPGGRGPGNTIYF. Complete variable domain (other parts from reference TRBV18 and TRBJ1-3): NAGVMQNPRHLVRRRGQEARLRCSPMKGHSHVYWYRQLPEEGLKFMVYLQKENIIDESGMPKERFSAEFPKEGPSILRIQQVVRGDSAAYFCASSPGGRGPGNTIYFGEGSWLTVV.

The rearrangement links TRBV3-1 (or the pseudogene TRBV3-2) to TRBJ2-2, with a tentative D call TRBD1 (5 bases). Germline V gene lookup returns CDR1 LGHDT and CDR2 YNNKEL (reference sequence). The CDR3 covers 16 residues. V was shortened by 3 bases and J by 2 bases, with 13 bases between the two germline ends. CDR3 sequence reads: CASSQMTQGNTGELFF. CDR3 DNA: TGTGCCAGCAGCCAGATGACGCAGGGCAACACCGGGGAGCTGTTTTTT.

J is TRBJ2-4 and V is TRBV28; maybe TRBD1 (7 bases). This CDR3 spans 15 amino acids. Germline lookup yields CDR1 MDHEN and CDR2 SYDVKM. Trimming left V 3 bases short and J 8 bases short, with 17 bases between. The CDR3 loop reads CASSLRGGGRDIQYF. Written as DNA, the CDR3 is TGTGCCAGCAGTTTGAGAGGAGGGGGCCGGGACATTCAGTACTTC.

V gene TRBV7-9 combines with J gene TRBJ1-4; 8 nucleotides line up with TRBD1. CDR3 size: 15 residues. The trim removed 2 bases at V and 7 bases at J, leaving 6 bases unmatched. From germline, CDR1 is SEHNR and CDR2 FQNEAQ (reference sequence). Here the CDR3 reads CASSLRGQGAEKLFF. The CDR3 DNA reads as TGTGCCAGCAGCTTACGTGGGCAGGGGGCTGAAAAACTGTTTTTT.

This chain connects TRBV10-3 to TRBJ2-2; TRBD1 is a possible D gene (5 bases). Trimming shortened V by 4 bases and J by 3 bases, and 9 bases separated the two germline ends. Germline loops: CDR1 ENHRY, CDR2 SYGVKD. This CDR3 is built from 14 residues. DNA of the CDR3: TGTGCCATCAGTGGTCAGGGTTACACCGGGGAGCTGTTTTTT. It yields the protein CAISGQGYTGELFF.

This clone was counted between two and nine times. The rearrangement joins TRBV7-8 to TRBJ2-1, with 10 bases identical to TRBD2. The trim removed 2 bases at V and 4 bases at J, leaving 2 bases unmatched. The germline V gene encodes CDR1 SGHVS and CDR2 FQNEAQ. The CDR3 is made up of 15 amino acids. CDR3 DNA sequence: TGTGCCAGCAGCTTAACAGCGGGGGGGTACAATGAGCAGTTCTTC. The encoded protein is CASSLTAGGYNEQFF. Variable domain in full (rest from reference TRBV7-8 and TRBJ2-1): GAGVSQSPRYKVAKRGQDVALRCDPISGHVSLFWYQQALGQGPEFLTYFQNEAQLDKSGLPSDRFFAERPEGSVSTLKIQRTQQEDSAVYLCASSLTAGGYNEQFFGPGTRLTVL.

Only one count was recorded for this clone. The V gene is TRBV6-5, the J gene TRBJ2-7; possible D gene TRBD2, 6 bases. The CDR3 loop spans 13 amino acids. The germline V gene encodes CDR1 MNHEY and CDR2 SVGAGI. V was cut by 10 bases and J by 0 bases, with 13 bases left in between. The CDR3 nucleotides are TGTGCCACCACCCGGGGGATCTCCTACGAGCAGTACTTC. It translates to CATTRGISYEQYF.

This chain joins TRBV12-3 or TRBV12-4 and TRBJ2-5, with 7 bases fitting TRBD2. The V gene end was trimmed by 4 bases and the J gene end by 1 base; junction bases not matched to a gene: 0. The CDR3 is made up of 13 amino acids. CDR3 DNA: TGTGCCAGCAGTTGGGGGGGCCAAGAGACCCAGTACTTC. It specifies CASSWGGQETQYF.

With respect to this clone: This CDR3 is also generated by other DNA sequences in the sample. The chain is built from TRBV5-1 and TRBJ2-3, with 13 bases matching TRBD2. CDR1 is SGHRS, CDR2 YFSETQ, per germline. This CDR3 spans 16 amino acids. The J segment lost 1 base and the V segment lost 4 bases, leaving 3 bases of the junction unmatched. This CDR3 reads CASSLGLAGGTDTQYF. The CDR3 DNA reads as TGCGCCAGCAGCCTCGGACTAGCGGGAGGCACAGATACGCAGTATTTT. The full variable domain, completed using reference TRBV5-1 and TRBJ2-3, is KAGVTQTPRYLIKTRGQQVTLSCSPISGHRSVSWYQQTPGQGLQFLFEYFSETQRNKGNFPGRFSGRQFSNSRSEMNVSTLELGDSALYLCASSLGLAGGTDTQYFGPGTRLTVL.

V and J are TRBV9 and TRBJ1-3; D possibly corresponds to TRBD1 (5 bases). This CDR3 has 13 residues. V lost 4 bases and J 8 bases, leaving 13 bases between the germline ends. The germline gives CDR1 SGDLS, CDR2 YYNGEE. The CDR3 DNA reads TGTGCCAGCAGCTCCCGTTGGGGGGACACCATATATTTT. Translated, it gives CASSSRWGDTIYF.

V and J are TRBV6-5 and TRBJ2-2, with 9 bases aligning to TRBD2. Germline-derived CDR1 and CDR2 are MNHEY and SVGAGI. The CDR3 runs 15 residues. J lost 1 base, V lost 7 bases, and 4 bases had no gene match. CDR3 residues: CASTLAGLNTGELFF. The CDR3 DNA reads as TGTGCCAGCACCCTAGCGGGACTGAACACCGGGGAGCTGTTTTTT.

As concerns this clone: The same CDR3 can be traced to other DNA sequences in this sample. V usage is TRBV5-1 and J usage is TRBJ2-1; D is possibly TRBD1 (5 bases). Germline CDR1 reads SGHRS; CDR2 reads YFSETQ. There are 16 residues in the CDR3. Trimming took off 1 base at V and 0 bases at J, with 11 bases between the two ends. In DNA form, the CDR3 reads TGCGCCAGCAGCTTGTGGGGCGAGTCCTCCTACAATGAGCAGTTCTTC. It codes for CASSLWGESSYNEQFF.

This chain connects TRBV4-1 to TRBJ2-6; a possible D gene is TRBD2 (5 bases). The CDR3 loop spans 18 amino acids. Per germline, CDR1 MGHRA and CDR2 YSYEKL. V lost 3 bases to trimming and J lost 1 base, with 16 bases between them. CDR3 region: CASSHRGGPTSGANVLTF. Here the CDR3 DNA reads TGCGCCAGCAGCCACCGAGGAGGCCCGACATCTGGGGCCAACGTCCTGACTTTC.

Written as DNA, the CDR3 is TGCAGCGTCGAGACGGGGGATGGCTACACCTTC. Protein product: CSVETGDGYTF. The chain links TRBV29-1 to TRBJ1-2; possibly TRBD1 for D (5 bases). There are 11 residues in the CDR3. Deletions cut 6 bases from V and 6 bases from J, with 11 bases between. In germline, CDR1 is SQVTM, CDR2 ANQGSEA.

V and J are TRBV4-1 and TRBJ1-5; 7 bases line up with TRBD1. The germline gives CDR1 MGHRA, CDR2 YSYEKL. The CDR3 sequence is 17 residues long. J lost 0 bases, V lost 3 bases, and 8 bases had no gene match. The DNA for the CDR3 is TGCGCCAGCAGCCAGATAGACAGGGTTTATAGCAATCAGCCCCAGCATTTT. This codes for CASSQIDRVYSNQPQHF.

The chain combines TRBV6-5 with TRBJ2-7; 8 positions match TRBD1. The CDR3 is 14 residues long. The germline V gene encodes CDR1 MNHEY and CDR2 SVGAGI. The V gene end was trimmed by 5 bases and the J gene end by 3 bases; junction bases not matched to a gene: 6. CDR3 nucleotides: TGTGCCAGCAGTCGACAGGGGAGTATCTACGAGCAGTACGTC. Its protein is CASSRQGSIYEQYV.

The chain employs TRBV3-1 (or the pseudogene TRBV3-2) and TRBJ2-7, with 8 bases that match TRBD1. Germline V gene lookup returns CDR1 LGHDT and CDR2 YNNKEL (reference sequence). The CDR3 length is 16 residues. Trimming cost V 1 base and J 5 bases; bases outside gene matches: 10. In nucleotides, the CDR3 is TGTGCCAGCAGCCAAGGCCGGGACAGGTCGCTAAACGAGCAGTACTTC. It specifies CASSQGRDRSLNEQYF.

V and J are TRBV5-1 and TRBJ2-2; 10 bases match TRBD1. Germline V gene data show CDR1 as SGHRS and CDR2 as YFSETQ. The CDR3 loop spans 15 amino acids. Trimming removed 4 bases from V and 5 bases from J; junction bases left unmatched: 5. The chain's CDR3 is CASSPMGQGTGELFF. The CDR3 nucleotides are TGCGCCAGCAGCCCAATGGGACAGGGGACCGGGGAGCTGTTTTTT.

V usage is TRBV5-4 and J usage is TRBJ2-2; 11 positions agree with TRBD2. Germline V CDR1 and CDR2: SGHNT, YYREEE (reference sequence). The CDR3 sequence is 17 residues long. Trimming at V came to 4 bases and at J to 4 bases, leaving 9 bases not matched to a gene. CDR3 residues: CASSAVSTSGVTGELFF. CDR3 sequence (DNA): TGTGCCAGCAGCGCCGTTTCGACTAGCGGGGTCACCGGGGAGCTGTTTTTT.